Following are 23 T cell receptor beta chains from one sample sequenced in a study of cytomegalovirus exposure and HLA in healthy donors. The PCR had 60 Vbeta and 13 Jbeta primers. Using immunoSEQ multiplex PCR, the repertoire was profiled, and TCRdb retains in-frame clones only, with some absent. The data show around 94,000 clones, around 60% seen once. The sample consisted of PBMCs. Receptors originate from a human donor in good health.

The rearrangement uses TRBV2 and TRBJ1-4; D unresolved. Germline V gene lookup returns CDR1 SNHLY and CDR2 FYNNEI. CDR3 length equals 12 residues. V was pared by 6 bases and J by 8 bases, with 10 bases between. CDR3 sequence: CASRGGEEKLFF. The CDR3 region has the DNA TGTGCCAGCAGGGGTGGGGAGGAAAAACTGTTTTTT.

The rearrangement joins TRBV19 to TRBJ2-7, with D unresolved. Germline CDR1 and CDR2: LNHDA and SQIVND (reference sequence). Trimming pared 4 bases from V and 0 bases from J, leaving 10 bases between. CDR3 length equals 14 residues. The CDR3 region has the DNA TGTGCCAGTAGTAGTGGGCCGAGCTCCTACGAGCAGTACTTC. Protein sequence: CASSSGPSSYEQYF.

The chain joins TRBV6-1 to TRBJ2-1; a weak D match, TRBD1 (6 bases). V was cut by 3 bases and J by 9 bases, with 15 bases left in between. The CDR3 is 14 residues long. Germline values: CDR1 MNHNS, CDR2 SASEGT. The CDR3 is CASSDNRDGSEQFF. The CDR3 nucleotides read TGTGCCAGCAGTGATAACAGGGATGGGAGTGAGCAGTTCTTC.

This chain links TRBV4-2 with TRBJ2-3; D ambiguous. Deletions cut 0 bases from V and 12 bases from J, with 13 bases between. From germline, CDR1 is LGHNA and CDR2 YNFKEQ. The CDR3 spans 13 residues. As DNA, the CDR3 is TGTGCCAGCAGCCAAGACAGTGGTTGGTCTCAGTATTTT. Translated, it gives CASSQDSGWSQYF.

This clone has a handful of counts. V gene TRBV2 combines with J gene TRBJ2-7, with 10 bases identical to TRBD1. The germline V gene encodes CDR1 SNHLY and CDR2 FYNNEI. This CDR3 comprises 15 residues. After removal of 5 bases from V and 4 bases from J, the junction contained 8 bases not matched to a gene. The CDR3 is CASSRTGGSVYEQYF. CDR3 coding DNA: TGTGCCAGCAGTAGGACAGGGGGATCAGTATACGAGCAGTACTTC.

The chain recombines TRBV4-1 with TRBJ2-5, with 7 bases fitting TRBD2. Germline values: CDR1 MGHRA, CDR2 YSYEKL. The CDR3 totals 16 residues. V lost 1 base, J lost 1 base, and 6 bases stayed unmatched. The CDR3 here is CASSQVWEGFQETQYF. DNA of the CDR3: TGCGCCAGCAGCCAAGTGTGGGAGGGGTTCCAAGAGACCCAGTACTTC.

The V and J genes are TRBV19 and TRBJ2-2, with D tentatively TRBD2 (6 bases). The CDR3 runs 15 residues. The V gene lost 7 bases and the J gene lost 3 bases, with 15 bases spanning the gap. The V gene's germline CDR1 is LNHDA and CDR2 SQIVND (reference sequence). The CDR3: CASTPSASYTGELFF. CDR3 coding DNA: TGTGCCAGTACCCCTAGCGCCTCCTACACCGGGGAGCTGTTTTTT.

Of note for this clone: Additional DNA sequences in this sample encode the identical CDR3. This rearrangement joins TRBV4-1 to TRBJ2-3, with TRBD2 matching over 9 bases. The J segment lost 5 bases and the V segment lost 0 bases, leaving 9 bases of the junction unmatched. The CDR3 runs to 17 residues. CDR1 is MGHRA and CDR2 is YSYEKL in the germline V gene. In DNA form, the CDR3 reads TGCGCCAGCAGCCAAGAAACGAGCGGGAGGCCGGGAGATACGCAGTATTTT. It codes for CASSQETSGRPGDTQYF.

This clone occurred a few times. The chain employs TRBV7-9 and TRBJ2-6, with D perhaps matching TRBD1 (6 bases). The V end lost 5 bases, the J end lost 2 bases, and 10 bases lay between the germline ends. Germline assignment: CDR1 SEHNR and CDR2 FQNEAQ (reference sequence). This CDR3 is built from 15 residues. The CDR3 protein is CASSPTGTGANVLTF. The CDR3 nucleotides are TGTGCCAGCAGCCCCACAGGGACTGGGGCCAACGTCCTGACTTTC.

The V call is TRBV4-1, the J call TRBJ1-2; TRBD1 agrees at 7 bases. The CDR3 covers 16 residues. CDR1 and CDR2 from the germline V gene are MGHRA and YSYEKL. The trim removed 1 base at V and 7 bases at J, leaving 12 bases unmatched. The CDR3 reads CASSQGQGKSFSGYTF. Written as DNA, the CDR3 is TGCGCCAGCAGCCAAGGACAGGGAAAGAGTTTTAGTGGCTACACCTTC.

The chain couples TRBV6-4 to TRBJ1-4; D remains unclear. The V and J ends lost 1 base and 0 bases respectively, with 18 bases between them. The CDR3 is 19 amino acids. Germline loops: CDR1 MRHNA, CDR2 SNTAGT. CDR3 nucleotide sequence: TGTGCCAGCAGTGACTTGCGGGTGTGCGGATGTGCAACTAATGAAAAACTGTTTTTT. It yields the protein CASSDLRVCGCATNEKLFF.

The CDR3 DNA reads as TGCGCCAGCAGCGGGGGACTAGTCCACGAGCAGTACTTC. Protein: CASSGGLVHEQYF. V and J are TRBV5-1 and TRBJ2-7; 8 bases align to TRBD2. CDR3 length: 13 amino acids. V shed 4 bases and J 5 bases; nucleotides not matched to a gene: 5. In germline, CDR1 is SGHRS, CDR2 YFSETQ.

The V call is TRBV4-1, the J call TRBJ2-2; 8 positions match TRBD1. This CDR3 contains 15 residues. Germline CDR1 MGHRA, CDR2 YSYEKL. The J segment lost 6 bases and the V segment lost 3 bases, leaving 6 bases of the junction unmatched. CDR3 protein: CASSHGQGIAGELFF. DNA for the CDR3: TGCGCCAGCAGCCACGGACAGGGAATCGCCGGGGAGCTGTTTTTT.

This clone was recorded a few times. The chain combines TRBV5-1 with TRBJ2-3; tentatively, D is TRBD2 (5 bases). Germline V gives CDR1 SGHRS, CDR2 YFSETQ. CDR3 length: 17 amino acids. V lost 0 bases and J 3 bases, leaving 17 bases between the germline ends. CDR3 region: CASSLALSGVGTDTQYF. CDR3 coding DNA: TGCGCCAGCAGCTTGGCCTTGTCCGGGGTTGGGACAGATACGCAGTATTTT.

The chain employs TRBV18 and TRBJ2-5, with 8 bases that match TRBD1. CDR3 length equals 14 residues. V lost 5 bases to trimming and J lost 5 bases; unmatched junction nucleotides: 7. Per germline, CDR1 KGHSH and CDR2 LQKENI. The CDR3 protein is CASSLGQGRETQYF. The DNA of the CDR3 is TGTGCCAGCTCATTAGGACAGGGCAGGGAGACCCAGTACTTC.

The chain combines TRBV6-5 with TRBJ1-1, with D possibly matching TRBD1 (6 bases). In germline, CDR1 is MNHEY, CDR2 SVGAGI. The CDR3 loop spans 14 amino acids. V lost 0 bases and J 3 bases, leaving 8 bases between the germline ends. Here the CDR3 reads CASSYSPGDTEAFF. The CDR3 DNA is TGTGCCAGCAGTTACTCCCCAGGGGACACTGAAGCTTTCTTT.

CDR3 amino acids: CASSPSAFQDQPQHF. The CDR3 nucleotides read TGTGCCAGCTCACCTTCGGCGTTTCAGGATCAGCCCCAGCATTTT. The V call is TRBV18, the J call TRBJ1-5; no clear D. With 3 bases removed from V and 5 bases from J, the gap between germline ends came to 14 bases. CDR1 is KGHSH and CDR2 is LQKENI in the germline V gene. CDR3 length: 15 amino acids.

The gene calls are TRBV19 and TRBJ2-1; 9 bases line up with TRBD2. The germline CDR1 and CDR2 sequences are LNHDA and SQIVND (reference sequence). This CDR3 contains 17 residues. Trimming took 3 bases from V and 5 from J; bases not matched to a gene: 11. CDR3 coding DNA: TGTGCCAGTAGTATCCCCGCCCGACTAGCGGAAAACAATGAGCAGTTCTTC. Translation gives CASSIPARLAENNEQFF.

The rearrangement joins TRBV6-6 to TRBJ1-5; no definite D call. Looked up from germline, CDR1 is MNHNY and CDR2 is SVGAGI (reference sequence). The CDR3 is 14 residues long. V lost 6 bases and J lost 1, with 10 bases in between. The CDR3 nucleotides read TGTGCCAGCAGCCGGGGAGGGAGCAATCAGCCCCAGCATTTT. Encoded protein: CASSRGGSNQPQHF.

The chain employs TRBV4-2 and TRBJ2-6; no firm D call. Germline V gene lookup returns CDR1 LGHNA and CDR2 YNFKEQ. The CDR3 is 17 amino acids. V lost 0 bases and J 0 bases, leaving 9 bases between the germline ends. The CDR3 DNA sequence: TGTGCCAGCAGCCAAGAGGCCCTCTCCTCTGGGGCCAACGTCCTGACTTTC. Translated, it gives CASSQEALSSGANVLTF.

CDR3: CASPGQGGYEQYF. CDR3 coding DNA: TGTGCCAGCCCGGGACAGGGTGGCTACGAGCAGTACTTC. The gene calls are TRBV6-5 and TRBJ2-7, with TRBD1 matching over 9 bases. After removal of 8 bases from V and 3 bases from J, the junction contained 5 bases not matched to a gene. The CDR3 consists of 13 residues. CDR1 is MNHEY and CDR2 is SVGAGI in the germline V gene.

In this sample, this clone turned up a few times. The chain carries TRBV5-4 and TRBJ1-1, with TRBD1 identical over 7 bases. Germline V gives CDR1 SGHNT, CDR2 YYREEE (reference sequence). The junction had 7 bases not matched to a gene; V was cut back by 4 bases and J by 1 base. This CDR3 comprises 15 residues. The chain's CDR3 is CASSPTGRGNTEAFF. The DNA of the CDR3 is TGTGCCAGCAGCCCGACAGGGCGAGGGAACACTGAAGCTTTCTTT.

The chain links TRBV7-2 to TRBJ2-7; 7 nucleotides line up with TRBD2. The CDR3 consists of 14 residues. After removal of 0 bases from V and 4 bases from J, the junction contained 3 bases not matched to a gene. CDR1 and CDR2 (germline): SGHTA, FQGNSA. CDR3 DNA: TGTGCCAGCAGCTTAGCGAGCGGGAAGTACGAGCAGTACTTC. It encodes CASSLASGKYEQYF. The full variable domain, with the rest looked up from reference TRBV7-2 and TRBJ2-7, is GAGVSQSPSNKVTEKGKDVELRCDPISGHTALYWYRQSLGQGLEFLIYFQGNSAPDKSGLPSDRFSAERTGGSVSTLTIQRTQQEDSAVYLCASSLASGKYEQYFGPGTRLTVT.